This T cell receptor beta chain was recovered during a study of blood T cells in healthy people across ages. Study in general: Per two T cells, template switching captured roughly one barcoded beta molecule. Study-wide results and limits: TCR beta diversity tracked closely with naive T cell percentage.

This clonotype occurred a few times. Antigen specificity is unknown. A second about 7 to 11 cycle PCR used barcoded and J-beta primers. Each of the cDNA molecules was tagged by a template-switch adaptor with 12 random nucleotides. TCRdb re-called the 5' RACE reads with MiXCR, one entry per CDR3 protein. There are about 630,000 distinct CDR3 sequences in the sample; under 25% occur only once, and about 3.6% lies in the top ten. Germline V gene sequence: CDR1 SEHNR, CDR2 FQNEAQ (reference sequence). Trimming removed 5 bases from V and 9 bases from J, with 13 bases in between. The CDR3 is 13 residues long.

Sequences were obtained from blood. The source is a man between 70 and 80 years old in good health. This chain uses TRBV7-9 with TRBJ2-2; the D gene is possibly TRBD1 (5 bases). CDR3: CASSPPTAWELFF. The CDR3 bases are TGTGCCAGCAGCCCGCCGACAGCCTGGGAGCTGTTTTTT.